This T cell receptor beta chain derives from a study of beta chain features in type 1 diabetes. This clone has only a few counts. Its antigen is currently unknown. CD4+ naive, central memory, regulatory and stem cell-like memory subsets were isolated by sorting on CD45RO/CCR7/CD25/CD127/CD95/CD27. With 5 bases removed from V and 2 bases from J, the gap between germline ends came to 15 bases. This CDR3 is 16 amino acids long. Germline CDR1 SEHNR, CDR2 FQNEAQ (reference sequence). The authors reverse transcribed all of the isolated RNA, so sequencing captured expressed TCRB transcripts. Roughly 3.4 million reads were obtained on average from naive, central memory and regulatory T cell samples. Profiled with immunoSEQ multiplex PCR; TCRdb holds only in-frame clones, not every one. The sample lists more than 250,000 clones, 13% to 15% occurring once. Points from the study as a whole: Within each of all four CD4+ subsets, Type 1 diabetes patients had TCRB CDR3s that were moderately but significantly shorter.

The sample comprised naive CD4+ T cells from blood. The rearrangement uses TRBV7-9 and TRBJ2-2, with D unclear. The receptor was derived from a man aged 25 to 40 with type 1 diabetes. CDR3 amino acids: CASSPLASRNTGELFF. In nucleotides, the CDR3 is TGTGCCAGCAGCCCGTTAGCTTCCCGAAACACCGGGGAGCTGTTTTTT.